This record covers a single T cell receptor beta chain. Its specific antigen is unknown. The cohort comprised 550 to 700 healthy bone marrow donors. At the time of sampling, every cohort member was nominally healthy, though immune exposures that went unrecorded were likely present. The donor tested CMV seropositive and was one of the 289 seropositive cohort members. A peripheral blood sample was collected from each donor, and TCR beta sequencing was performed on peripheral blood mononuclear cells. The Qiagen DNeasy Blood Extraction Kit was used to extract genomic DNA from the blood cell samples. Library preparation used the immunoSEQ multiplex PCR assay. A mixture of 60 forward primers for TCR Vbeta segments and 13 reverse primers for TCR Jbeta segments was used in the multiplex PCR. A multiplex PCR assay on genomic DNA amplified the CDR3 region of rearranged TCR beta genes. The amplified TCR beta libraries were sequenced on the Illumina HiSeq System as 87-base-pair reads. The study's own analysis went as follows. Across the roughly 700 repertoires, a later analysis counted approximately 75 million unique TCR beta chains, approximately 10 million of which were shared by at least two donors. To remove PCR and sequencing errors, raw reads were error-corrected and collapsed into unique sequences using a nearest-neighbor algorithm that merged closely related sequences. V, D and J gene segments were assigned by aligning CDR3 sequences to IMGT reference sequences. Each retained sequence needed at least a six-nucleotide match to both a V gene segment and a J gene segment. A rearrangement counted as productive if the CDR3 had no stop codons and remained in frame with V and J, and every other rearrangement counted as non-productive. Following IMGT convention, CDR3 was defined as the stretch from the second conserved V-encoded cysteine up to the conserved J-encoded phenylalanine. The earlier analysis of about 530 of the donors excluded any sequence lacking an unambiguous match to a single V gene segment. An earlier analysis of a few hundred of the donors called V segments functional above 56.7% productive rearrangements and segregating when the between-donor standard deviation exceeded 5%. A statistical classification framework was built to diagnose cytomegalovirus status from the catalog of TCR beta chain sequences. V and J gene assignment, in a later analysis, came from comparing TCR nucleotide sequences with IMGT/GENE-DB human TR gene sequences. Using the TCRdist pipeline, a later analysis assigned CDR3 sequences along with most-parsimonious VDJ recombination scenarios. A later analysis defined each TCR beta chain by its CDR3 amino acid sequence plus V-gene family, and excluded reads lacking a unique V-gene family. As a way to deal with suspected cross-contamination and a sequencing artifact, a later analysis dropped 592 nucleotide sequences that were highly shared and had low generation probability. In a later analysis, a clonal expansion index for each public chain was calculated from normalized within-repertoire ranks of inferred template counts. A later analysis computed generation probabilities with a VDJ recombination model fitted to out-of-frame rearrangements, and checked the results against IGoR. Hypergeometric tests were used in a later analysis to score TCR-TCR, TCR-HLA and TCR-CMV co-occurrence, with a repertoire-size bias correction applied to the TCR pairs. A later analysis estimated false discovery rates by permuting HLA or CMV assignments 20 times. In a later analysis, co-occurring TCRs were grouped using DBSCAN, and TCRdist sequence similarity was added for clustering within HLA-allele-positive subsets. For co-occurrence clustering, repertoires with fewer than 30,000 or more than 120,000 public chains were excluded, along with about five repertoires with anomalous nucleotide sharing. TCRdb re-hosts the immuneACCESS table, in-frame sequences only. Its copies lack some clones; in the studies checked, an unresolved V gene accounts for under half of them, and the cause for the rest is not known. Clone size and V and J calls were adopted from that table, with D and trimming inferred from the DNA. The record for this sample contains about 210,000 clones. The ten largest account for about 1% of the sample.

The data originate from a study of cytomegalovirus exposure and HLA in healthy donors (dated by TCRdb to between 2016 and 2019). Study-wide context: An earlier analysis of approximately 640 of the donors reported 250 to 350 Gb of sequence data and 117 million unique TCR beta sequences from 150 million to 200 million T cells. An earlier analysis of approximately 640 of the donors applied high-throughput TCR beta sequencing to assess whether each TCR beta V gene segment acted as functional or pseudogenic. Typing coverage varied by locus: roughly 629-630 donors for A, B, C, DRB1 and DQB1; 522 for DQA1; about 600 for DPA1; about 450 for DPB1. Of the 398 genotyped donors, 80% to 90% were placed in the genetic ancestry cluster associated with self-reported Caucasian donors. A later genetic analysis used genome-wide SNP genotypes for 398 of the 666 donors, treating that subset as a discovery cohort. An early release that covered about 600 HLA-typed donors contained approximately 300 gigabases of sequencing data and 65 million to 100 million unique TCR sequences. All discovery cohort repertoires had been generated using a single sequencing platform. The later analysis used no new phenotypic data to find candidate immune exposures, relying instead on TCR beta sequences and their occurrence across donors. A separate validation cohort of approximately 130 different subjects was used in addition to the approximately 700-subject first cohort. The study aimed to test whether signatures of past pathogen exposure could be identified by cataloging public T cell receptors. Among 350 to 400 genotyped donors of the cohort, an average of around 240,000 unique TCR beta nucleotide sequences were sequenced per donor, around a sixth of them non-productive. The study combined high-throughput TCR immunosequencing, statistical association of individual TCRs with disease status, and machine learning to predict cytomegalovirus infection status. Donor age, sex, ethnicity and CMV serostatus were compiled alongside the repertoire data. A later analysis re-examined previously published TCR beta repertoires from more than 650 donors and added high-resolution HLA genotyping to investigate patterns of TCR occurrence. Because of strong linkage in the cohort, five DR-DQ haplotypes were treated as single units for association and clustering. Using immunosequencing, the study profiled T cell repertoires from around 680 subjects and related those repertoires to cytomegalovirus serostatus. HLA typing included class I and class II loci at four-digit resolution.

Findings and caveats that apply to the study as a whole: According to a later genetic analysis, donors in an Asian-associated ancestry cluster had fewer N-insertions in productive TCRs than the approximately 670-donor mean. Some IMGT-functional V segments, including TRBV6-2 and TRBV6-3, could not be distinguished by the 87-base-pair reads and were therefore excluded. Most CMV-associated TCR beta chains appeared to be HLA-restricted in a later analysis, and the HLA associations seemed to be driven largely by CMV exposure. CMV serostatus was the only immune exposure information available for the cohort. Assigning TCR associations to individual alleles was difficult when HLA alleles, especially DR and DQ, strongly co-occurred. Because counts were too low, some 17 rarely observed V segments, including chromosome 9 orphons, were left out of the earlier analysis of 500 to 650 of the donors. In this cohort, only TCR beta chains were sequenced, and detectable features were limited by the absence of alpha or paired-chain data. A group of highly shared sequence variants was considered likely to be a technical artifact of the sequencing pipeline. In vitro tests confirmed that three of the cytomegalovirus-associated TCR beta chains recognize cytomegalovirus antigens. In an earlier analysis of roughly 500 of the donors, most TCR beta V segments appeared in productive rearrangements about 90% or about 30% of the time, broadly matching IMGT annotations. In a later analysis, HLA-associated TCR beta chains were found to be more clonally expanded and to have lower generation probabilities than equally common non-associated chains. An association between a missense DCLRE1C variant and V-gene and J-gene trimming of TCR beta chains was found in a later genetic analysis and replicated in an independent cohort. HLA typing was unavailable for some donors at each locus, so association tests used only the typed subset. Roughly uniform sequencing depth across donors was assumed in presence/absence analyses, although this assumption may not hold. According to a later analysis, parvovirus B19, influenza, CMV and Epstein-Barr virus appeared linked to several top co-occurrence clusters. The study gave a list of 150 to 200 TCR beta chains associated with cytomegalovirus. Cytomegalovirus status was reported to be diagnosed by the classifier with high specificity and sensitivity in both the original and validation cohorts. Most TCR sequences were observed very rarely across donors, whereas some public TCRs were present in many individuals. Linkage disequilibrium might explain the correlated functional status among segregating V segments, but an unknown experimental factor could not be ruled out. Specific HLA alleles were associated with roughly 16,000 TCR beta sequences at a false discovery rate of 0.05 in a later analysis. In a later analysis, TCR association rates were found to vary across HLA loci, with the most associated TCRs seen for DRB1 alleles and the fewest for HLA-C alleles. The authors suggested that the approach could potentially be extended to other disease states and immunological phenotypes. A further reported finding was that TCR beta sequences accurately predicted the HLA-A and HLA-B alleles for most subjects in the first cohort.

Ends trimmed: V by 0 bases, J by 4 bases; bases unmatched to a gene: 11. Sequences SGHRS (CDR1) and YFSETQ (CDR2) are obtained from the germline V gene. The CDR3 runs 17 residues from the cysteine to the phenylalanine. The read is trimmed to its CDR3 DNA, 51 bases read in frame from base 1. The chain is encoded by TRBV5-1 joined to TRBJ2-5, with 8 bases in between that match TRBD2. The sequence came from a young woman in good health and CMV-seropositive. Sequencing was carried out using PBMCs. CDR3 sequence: CASSLGTYSRGGETQYF. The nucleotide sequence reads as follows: TGCGCCAGCAGCTTGGGTACATATTCCCGGGGGGGAGAGACCCAGTACTTC.